This is a list of T cell receptor beta chains from one sample in a study of CD8+ T cells in alopecia areata. Assay: immunoSEQ multiplex PCR; the TCRdb copy retains only in-frame clones and omits some. The sample has 25,000 to 40,000 clones; approximately 80% are singletons. Sequencing was performed on NKG2D-low CD8+ T cells sorted from blood. The receptors were sampled from a human donor with alopecia areata. CDR3s include the opening cysteine and the closing phenylalanine or tryptophan. A D gene is named only where the DNA matches it firmly. Some rows mark clone size as missing; the rest say once, few, many or name a class of expanded clone.

>TRBJ2-1|-|TRBV11-1|TRBD1
TGTGCCAGCAGCCCGGAAGGGACAGGGGGCCCCTACAATGAGCAGTTCTTC
CASSPEGTGGPYNEQFF
>TRBJ2-7|-|TRBV6-5|-
TGTGCCAGCAGTTACTCTGATTCTCCCGACGAGCAGTACTTC
CASSYSDSPDEQYF
>TRBJ2-7|-|TRBV27|TRBD1
TGTGCCAGCAGTTTCACAGGGGGCGCTTTGTACGAGCAGTACTTC
CASSFTGGALYEQYF
>TRBJ2-7|once|TRBV4-1|TRBD1
TGCGCCAGCAGCCACCGCGGACAGGGGGAGAGTAACGAGCAGTACTTC
CASSHRGQGESNEQYF
>TRBJ2-2|-|TRBV2|TRBD1
TGTGCCAGCAGTGAAGCCCAAAGGGGGCATACCGGGGAGCTGTTTTTT
CASSEAQRGHTGELFF
>TRBJ2-7|-|TRBV30|-
TGTGCCTGGAGCGGGATCTACGAGCAGTACTTC
CAWSGIYEQYF
>TRBJ2-7|-|TRBV28|-
TGTGCCAGCAGTGGGGGGCCCTACGAGCAGTACTTC
CASSGGPYEQYF
>TRBJ2-5|-|TRBV7-2|TRBD2
TGTGCCAGCAGCCCCGATAGCGGGGTAATAGAGACCCAGTACTTC
CASSPDSGVIETQYF
>TRBJ2-7|-|TRBV30|-
TGTGCCTGGAGTGTACGGCCGGGAAGCGAGCAGTACTTC
CAWSVRPGSEQYF
>TRBJ1-2|-|TRBV7-2|TRBD1
TGTGCCAGCAGCTTAGCTTCAGGACAGGGAGACTATGGCTACACCTTC
CASSLASGQGDYGYTF
>TRBJ2-7|-|TRBV4-2|-
TGTGCCAGCAGCCAAGGGGCTAGCGCCACATACGAGCAGTACTTC
CASSQGASATYEQYF
>TRBJ2-7|-|TRBV7-9|TRBD2
TGTGCCAGCAGCTATCCGGGACTAGCGGGAGCGTACGAGCAGTACTTC
CASSYPGLAGAYEQYF
>TRBJ2-3|few|TRBV4-3|TRBD2
TGCGCCAGCAGCCAAGAGGGTAGCGGGGGCCCTAGCACAGATACGCAGTATTTT
CASSQEGSGGPSTDTQYF
>TRBJ1-1|-|TRBV4-3|-
TGCGCCAGCAGCCAAGATCGGGGACACCTTAACACTGAAGCTTTCTTT
CASSQDRGHLNTEAFF
>TRBJ2-1|-|TRBV5-1|TRBD1
TGCGCCAGCAGCTTGAAGACAGGGATCTCCCCATACAATGAGCAGTTCTTC
CASSLKTGISPYNEQFF
>TRBJ2-7|-|TRBV29-1|-
TGCAGCGTTCGATCCGGGACAAGCTACGAGCAGTACTTC
CSVRSGTSYEQYF
>TRBJ2-5|-|TRBV27|-
TGTGCCAGCAGTTTGTTGGGGGGACCACAAGAGACCCAGTACTTC
CASSLLGGPQETQYF
>TRBJ2-3|many|TRBV2|TRBD2
TGTGCCAGCAAGGTTGGAGCGGGAGAAATAGATACGCAGTATTTT
CASKVGAGEIDTQYF
>TRBJ2-5|-|TRBV7-9|TRBD1
TGTGCCAGCAGCCCACAGGGGCCACAAGAGACCCAGTACTTC
CASSPQGPQETQYF
>TRBJ2-7|-|TRBV7-2|-
TGTGCCAGCAGCGACGGGCCTACCTTTAACGAGCAGTACTTC
CASSDGPTFNEQYF
>TRBJ2-7|once|TRBV5-1|TRBD2
TGCGCCAGCAGCCCCCCGGAGCGGGGGGTCGACGAGCAGTACTTC
CASSPPERGVDEQYF
>TRBJ2-3|-|TRBV4-3|TRBD1
TGCGCCAGCAGCCAAACATACAGGGGAGATACGCAGTATTTT
CASSQTYRGDTQYF
>TRBJ2-7|-|TRBV27|TRBD1
TGTGCCAGCAGTTCGGTAGGACAGGACCTCTACGAGCAGTACTTC
CASSSVGQDLYEQYF
>TRBJ2-3|-|TRBV30|-
TGTGCCTGGAGTTTTGCCCCAGATACGCAGTATTTT
CAWSFAPDTQYF
>TRBJ2-2|-|TRBV29-1|-
TGCAGCGTTGAAATTCTGGGGACCGGGGAGCTGTTTTTT
CSVEILGTGELFF
>TRBJ2-6|once|TRBV27|-
TGTGCCACCAAGGAGAGCTCTGGGGCCAACGTCCTGACTTTC
CATKESSGANVLTF
>TRBJ2-7|-|TRBV7-6|TRBD1
TGTGCCAGCAGCCCAGGACAGGGTTACGAGCAGTACTTC
CASSPGQGYEQYF
>TRBJ2-1|-|TRBV7-9|-
TGTGCCAGCAGCGATAGTGGCAATGAGCAGTTCTTC
CASSDSGNEQFF
>TRBJ2-1|once|TRBV28|-
TGTGCCAGCAGTTCGACCTTTTCGGGCAGTGAGCAGTTCTTC
CASSSTFSGSEQFF
>TRBJ2-3|-|TRBV10-3|-
TGTGCCACTGAGCAGCTCCTCGCAGATACGCAGTATTTT
CATEQLLADTQYF
>TRBJ2-1|-|TRBV5-1|TRBD2
TGCGCCAGCAGCTCCGGGACTAGCGGGATGATCTTCTTCGATGAGCAGTTCTTC
CASSSGTSGMIFFDEQFF
>TRBJ2-3|-|TRBV28|-
TGTGCCAGCAGTTTAGACACACCGACAGATACGCAGTATTTT
CASSLDTPTDTQYF